The clone carrying this T cell receptor (beta chain) came up many times. Its antigen remains unidentified. 5'RACE employing 10-nucleotide random UMIs yielded the cDNA. TCRdb ran MiXCR on the 5' RACE reads and lists one entry per CDR3 protein. This table has about 95,000 distinct CDR3 sequences, 3.5% to 4% appearing once. The unsorted libraries were made from 2 million PBMCs kept at -80 C. This entry is derived from a study of neurological immune-mediated disorders. Study summary: Relapsing-remitting forms accounted for 31 of the 34 multiple sclerosis patients and secondary progressive forms for 3.

CDR1 SGHRS and CDR2 YFSETQ come from the germline V gene. Trimming cost V 0 bases and J 6 bases; bases outside gene matches: 4. The CDR3 loop spans 14 amino acids. Study observations and caveats: The absence of shared CDR3 amino acid sequences among expanded clones across subjects suggests private repertoires in all groups.

The chain links TRBV5-1 to TRBJ1-1, with 8 nucleotides matching TRBD1. Sequencing was done on a sample of PBMCs. The receptor's source is a woman younger than 30 with multiple sclerosis. This CDR3 reads CASSLETGVPEAFF. The CDR3 region has the DNA TGCGCCAGCAGCTTGGAGACAGGGGTCCCTGAAGCTTTCTTT.